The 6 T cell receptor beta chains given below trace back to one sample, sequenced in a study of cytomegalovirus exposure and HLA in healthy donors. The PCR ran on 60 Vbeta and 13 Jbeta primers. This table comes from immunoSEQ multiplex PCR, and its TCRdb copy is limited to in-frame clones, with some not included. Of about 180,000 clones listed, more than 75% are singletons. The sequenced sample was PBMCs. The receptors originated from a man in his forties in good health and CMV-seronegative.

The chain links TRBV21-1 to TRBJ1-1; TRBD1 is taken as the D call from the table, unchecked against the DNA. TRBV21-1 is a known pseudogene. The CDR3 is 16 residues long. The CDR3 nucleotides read TGTGCCAGCAGCAAGGGGGCAAGCCGAATCGACACTGAAGCTTTCTTT. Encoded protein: CASSKGASRIDTEAFF.

Here the CDR3 reads CASSLRALSSYEQYF. The CDR3 coding sequence is TGTGCCAGCAGTCTCAGGGCCCTTAGCTCCTACGAGCAGTACTTC. The chain couples TRBV6-5 to TRBJ2-7; D may be TRBD1 (5 bases). The germline CDR1 and CDR2 sequences are MNHEY and SVGAGI. The CDR3 is 15 residues long. V gave up 5 bases and J gave up 0 bases, with 14 bases separating them.

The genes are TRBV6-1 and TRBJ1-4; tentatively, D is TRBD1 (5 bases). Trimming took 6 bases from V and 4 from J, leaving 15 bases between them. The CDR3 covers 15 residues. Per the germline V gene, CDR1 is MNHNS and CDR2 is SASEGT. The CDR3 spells CASRPWGGYNEKLFF. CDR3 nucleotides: TGTGCCAGCAGACCTTGGGGCGGATATAATGAAAAACTGTTTTTT.

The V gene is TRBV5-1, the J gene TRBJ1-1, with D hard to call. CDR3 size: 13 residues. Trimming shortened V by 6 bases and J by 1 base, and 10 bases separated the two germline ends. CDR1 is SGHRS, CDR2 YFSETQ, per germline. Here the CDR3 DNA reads TGCGCCAGCACCAACACAGCGAACACTGAAGCTTTCTTT. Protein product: CASTNTANTEAFF.

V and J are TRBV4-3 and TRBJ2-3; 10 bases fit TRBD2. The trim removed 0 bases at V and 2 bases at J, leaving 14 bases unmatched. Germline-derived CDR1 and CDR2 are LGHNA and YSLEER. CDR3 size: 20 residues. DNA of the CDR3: TGCGCCAGCAGCCAAGATAGTGCGGGAGGACTAGCGGCCTACACAGATACGCAGTATTTT. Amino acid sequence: CASSQDSAGGLAAYTDTQYF.

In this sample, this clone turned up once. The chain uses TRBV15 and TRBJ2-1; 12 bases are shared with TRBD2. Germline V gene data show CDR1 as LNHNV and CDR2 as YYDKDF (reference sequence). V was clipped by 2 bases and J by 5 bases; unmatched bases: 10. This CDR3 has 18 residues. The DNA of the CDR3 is TGTGCCACCAGCAGATCTCTAGCGGGAGGGCCGGCGGACAATGAGCAGTTCTTC. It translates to CATSRSLAGGPADNEQFF.